The rows below give T cell receptor beta chains drawn from one sample of a study of blood T cell repertoires in COVID-19. Assay used: immunoSEQ multiplex PCR; TCRdb lists only in-frame clones, some missing. The repertoire consists of 30,000 to 35,000 clones, with roughly 80% occurring once and the leading ten covering over 3.5%. Material: peripheral blood. The receptors here all came from a man aged 50-59 years with acute or convalescent COVID-19. CDR3s include the opening cysteine and the closing phenylalanine or tryptophan. A D gene is named only where the DNA matches it firmly. Clone size is stated in some rows and not others, as once, few, many or a class when expanded.

J | V | size | D | CDR3 | DNA
TRBJ2-1 | TRBV5-1 | medium-sized | TRBD2 | CASSLGWTRWRLAGYYNEQFF | TGCGCCAGCAGCTTGGGCTGGACAAGGTGGAGACTAGCGGGATACTACAATGAGCAGTTCTTC
TRBJ2-4 | TRBV7-3 | . | TRBD1 | CASSPQGAAKNIQYF | TGTGCCAGCAGCCCGCAGGGGGCGGCCAAAAACATTCAGTACTTC
TRBJ2-1 | TRBV14 | . | . | CASSPFSTGEQFF | TGTGCCAGCAGCCCCTTCTCGACGGGAGAGCAGTTCTTC
TRBJ1-2 | TRBV5-6 | . | TRBD1 | CASSLGQGLDGYTF | TGTGCCAGCAGCTTGGGACAGGGTCTGGATGGCTACACCTTC
TRBJ2-7 | TRBV7-8 | . | . | CASSPNRQNREQYF | TGTGCCAGCAGCCCAAACAGACAGAACCGTGAGCAGTACTTC
TRBJ1-1 | TRBV6-4 | . | . | CASSDSTTGMFTEAFF | TGTGCCAGCAGTGACTCGACCACAGGGATGTTTACTGAAGCTTTCTTT
TRBJ1-4 | TRBV14 | medium-sized | . | CASSQAPTGPDNEKLFF | TGTGCCAGCAGCCAAGCTCCCACAGGGCCTGATAATGAAAAACTGTTTTTT
TRBJ2-3 | TRBV9 | . | TRBD2 | CASSEGLAFWVDTQYF | TGTGCCAGCAGCGAGGGACTAGCCTTTTGGGTAGATACGCAGTATTTT
TRBJ2-7 | TRBV6-1 | . | TRBD2 | CASSEGLAGSYEQYF | TGTGCCAGCAGTGAAGGGCTAGCGGGCTCCTACGAGCAGTACTTC
TRBJ2-1 | TRBV19 | . | TRBD2 | CASSRTSGSSYNEQFF | TGTGCCAGTAGTCGGACTAGCGGGAGCTCCTACAATGAGCAGTTCTTC
TRBJ2-7 | TRBV6-6 | . | TRBD1 | CASSSTHGTGPYEQYF | TGTGCCAGCAGTTCGACTCACGGGACAGGGCCCTACGAGCAGTACTTC
TRBJ2-2 | TRBV28 | . | TRBD1 | CASSTGGYTGELFF | TGTGCCAGCAGCACAGGGGGCTACACCGGGGAGCTGTTTTTT
TRBJ1-1 | TRBV13 | . | TRBD1 | CASSVLGTGNTEAFF | TGTGCCAGCAGCGTACTCGGGACAGGGAACACTGAAGCTTTCTTT
TRBJ2-1 | TRBV4-2 | . | TRBD2 | CASSETLAGGYNEQFF | TGTGCCAGCAGCGAAACTCTAGCGGGGGGGTACAATGAGCAGTTCTTC
TRBJ1-4 | TRBV13 | . | . | CASSGGFDEKLFF | TGTGCCAGCAGCGGGGGGTTTGATGAAAAACTGTTTTTT
TRBJ1-3 | TRBV4-1 | . | . | CASSQNRVPGNTIYF | TGCGCCAGCAGCCAAAACAGGGTGCCTGGAAACACCATATATTTT
TRBJ2-7 | TRBV6-5 | . | . | CASSAFRGYEQYF | TGTGCCAGCAGCGCTTTCCGGGGCTACGAGCAGTACTTC
TRBJ2-3 | TRBV6-2/TRBV6-3 | . | TRBD2 | CASSWGGPDTQYF | TGTGCCAGCAGTTGGGGGGGACCGGATACGCAGTATTTT
TRBJ2-7 | TRBV12-3/TRBV12-4 | . | TRBD1 | CASSTGAYEQYF | TGTGCCAGCAGTACAGGGGCCTACGAGCAGTACTTC
TRBJ2-6 | TRBV3-1/TRBV3-2 | . | . | CASSQEGGATGANVLTF | TGTGCCAGCAGCCAAGAAGGGGGGGCAACTGGGGCCAACGTCCTGACTTTC
TRBJ1-4 | TRBV5-1 | . | TRBD1 | CASSPGTGEKLFF | TGCGCCAGCAGCCCCGGGACAGGCGAAAAACTGTTTTTT
TRBJ1-5 | TRBV12-5 | . | TRBD1 | CASGTGSHQPQHF | TGTGCTAGTGGGACAGGGAGTCATCAGCCCCAGCATTTT
TRBJ2-7 | TRBV7-2 | . | . | CASSLIGRGEQYF | TGTGCCAGCAGCTTAATAGGCAGAGGCGAGCAGTACTTC
TRBJ2-7 | TRBV29-1 | few | . | CSVETASGSSQYF | TGCAGCGTTGAAACCGCGTCAGGGTCGTCGCAGTACTTC
TRBJ2-1 | TRBV4-1 | once | . | CASSQDLWGRYEQFF | TGCGCCAGCAGCCAAGACCTTTGGGGGCGCTATGAGCAGTTCTTC
TRBJ2-7 | TRBV3-1/TRBV3-2 | . | TRBD2 | CASSHELAGPLVEQYF | TGTGCCAGCAGCCACGAACTAGCGGGCCCTCTCGTCGAGCAGTACTTC
TRBJ2-7 | TRBV7-6 | . | . | CASSPVGGVFDEQYF | TGTGCCAGCAGCCCGGTCGGGGGAGTTTTTGACGAGCAGTACTTC
TRBJ1-1 | TRBV27 | . | . | CASSFRGGEAFF | TGTGCCAGCAGTTTTAGAGGGGGTGAAGCTTTCTTT
TRBJ2-3 | TRBV29-1 | . | TRBD1 | CSVEMYRDRYTDTQYF | TGCAGCGTTGAGATGTATAGGGACAGGTACACAGATACGCAGTATTTT
TRBJ2-5 | TRBV6-5 | few | TRBD2 | CASSLGLAGETQYF | TGTGCCAGCAGCCTCGGACTAGCGGGAGAGACCCAGTACTTC
TRBJ2-7 | TRBV27 | . | TRBD1 | CASSSVRPGQGYEQYF | TGTGCCAGTAGTTCGGTCCGACCGGGACAGGGCTACGAGCAGTACTTC
TRBJ1-1 | TRBV7-3 | . | . | CASSLSGTGRNTEAFF | TGTGCCAGCAGCTTAAGCGGAACAGGGAGAAACACTGAAGCTTTCTTT
TRBJ2-1 | TRBV19 | . | . | CASSITHNEQFF | TGTGCCAGTAGTATAACTCACAATGAGCAGTTCTTC
TRBJ1-2 | TRBV7-3 | . | TRBD1 | CASSPSPGQGSGYTF | TGTGCCAGCAGCCCTAGCCCCGGACAGGGAAGTGGCTACACCTTC
TRBJ1-1 | TRBV6-5 | . | TRBD1 | CASLLDRGNSEAFF | TGTGCCAGCCTCTTGGACAGGGGCAACTCTGAAGCTTTCTTT
TRBJ1-2 | TRBV5-1 | . | . | CASSLGSGLDYGYTF | TGCGCCAGCAGCTTGGGGTCCGGGTTGGATTATGGCTACACCTTC
TRBJ1-2 | TRBV19 | . | . | CASSIGSRAPGYTF | TGTGCCAGTAGTATAGGGAGCAGGGCTCCTGGCTACACCTTC
TRBJ1-1 | TRBV5-5 | . | TRBD1 | CASSLNPTGDTEAFF | TGTGCCAGCAGCCTGAACCCGACAGGGGACACTGAAGCTTTCTTT
TRBJ1-2 | TRBV4-1 | few | . | CASSPNPSGIYGYTF | TGCGCCAGCAGCCCGAACCCTTCCGGGATCTATGGCTACACCTTC
TRBJ1-1 | TRBV19 | . | . | CASSPRQAWTEAFF | TGTGCCAGTAGTCCTCGACAGGCCTGGACTGAAGCTTTCTTT
TRBJ1-1 | TRBV5-1 | few | TRBD1 | CASSTGTGPEAFF | TGCGCCAGCAGCACCGGGACAGGGCCTGAAGCTTTCTTT
TRBJ1-5 | TRBV5-1 | . | . | CASSWDTDQPQHF | TGCGCCAGCAGCTGGGACACAGATCAGCCCCAGCATTTT
TRBJ1-1 | TRBV6-1 | . | . | CASSERFEAFF | TGTGCCAGCAGTGAGAGATTTGAAGCTTTCTTT